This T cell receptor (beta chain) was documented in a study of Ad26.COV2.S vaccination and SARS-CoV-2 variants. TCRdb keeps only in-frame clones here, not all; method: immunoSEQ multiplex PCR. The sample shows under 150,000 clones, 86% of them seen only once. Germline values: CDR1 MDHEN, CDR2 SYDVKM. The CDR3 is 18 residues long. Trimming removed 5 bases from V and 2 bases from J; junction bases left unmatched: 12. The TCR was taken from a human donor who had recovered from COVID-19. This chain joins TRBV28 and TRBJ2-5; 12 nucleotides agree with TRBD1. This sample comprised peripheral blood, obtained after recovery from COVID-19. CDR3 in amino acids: CASSLGTGGIWDQETQYF. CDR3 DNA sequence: TGTGCCAGCAGTCTCGGGACAGGGGGCATTTGGGATCAAGAGACCCAGTACTTC.